This T cell receptor (beta chain) comes out of a study of T-cell reconstitution after alpha-beta-depleted transplantation in children. Molecular barcoding with unique molecular identifiers was used for the TCRbeta library. MiXCR, run by TCRdb on the PCR reads, gives a single entry per CDR3 protein. The profile shows roughly 500,000 distinct CDR3 sequences, 32% of them singletons. Sequencing used PBMCs from the stem cell graft donor, obtained from the stem cell graft. The TCR was taken from a human donor who donated a stem cell graft to a child with aplastic anemia.

CDR3 loop: CASRPGGNSEAFF. The CDR3 nucleotides are TGTGCCAGCAGGCCGGGGGGTAATTCTGAAGCTTTCTTT. V gene TRBV27 combines with J gene TRBJ1-1; D is possibly TRBD1 (5 bases). This CDR3 spans 13 amino acids. The V and J ends lost 6 bases and 6 bases respectively, with 14 bases between them. Per the germline V gene, CDR1 is MNHEY and CDR2 is SMNVEV (reference sequence).